These T cell receptor beta chains were read from a single sample in a study of cytomegalovirus exposure and HLA in healthy donors. Data came from immunoSEQ multiplex PCR; TCRdb stores just in-frame clones and leaves some out. The sample contains fewer than 200,000 clones, over 60% of which appear only once. Specimen: PBMCs. Receptors originate from a female donor in good health and CMV-seronegative. Each CDR3 is given with its conserved first and last residue. The D gene is left open where the match is weak. Not every row has a clone size; where given, it reads once, few, many or a size class.

V: TRBV13; D: TRBD2; J: TRBJ2-1; size: .; CDR3: CASSGRWSGSSYNEQFF; DNA: TGTGCCAGCAGCGGCCGATGGAGCGGGAGCTCCTACAATGAGCAGTTCTTC
V: TRBV4-3; D: TRBD2; J: TRBJ2-7; size: few; CDR3: CASSQGGLAGGLYEQYF; DNA: TGCGCCAGCAGCCAGGGGGGACTAGCGGGAGGGCTGTACGAGCAGTACTTC
V: TRBV30; D: TRBD1; J: TRBJ1-1; size: .; CDR3: CAWIERDRGWETEAFF; DNA: TGTGCCTGGATCGAAAGGGACAGGGGGTGGGAAACTGAAGCTTTCTTT
V: TRBV6-4; D: .; J: TRBJ1-1; size: .; CDR3: CASRPNPGVNTEAFF; DNA: TGTGCCAGCAGACCCAATCCAGGGGTTAACACTGAAGCTTTCTTT
V: TRBV7-9; D: TRBD1; J: TRBJ1-4; size: .; CDR3: CASSSGVKGGTGGEKLFF; DNA: TGTGCCAGCAGCTCAGGGGTGAAGGGTGGGACAGGAGGTGAAAAACTGTTTTTT
V: TRBV7-2; D: .; J: TRBJ1-2; size: .; CDR3: CASSFSNSGAYGYTF; DNA: TGTGCCAGCAGCTTTTCGAACAGCGGAGCTTATGGCTACACCTTC
V: TRBV6-5; D: .; J: TRBJ1-2; size: few; CDR3: CASSYSHRGNYGYTF; DNA: TGTGCCAGCAGTTACTCGCACCGCGGTAACTATGGCTACACCTTC
V: TRBV11-2; D: TRBD1; J: TRBJ2-7; size: .; CDR3: CASTQGEGLHYEQYF; DNA: TGTGCCAGCACACAGGGGGAAGGACTCCACTACGAGCAGTACTTC
V: TRBV5-4; D: TRBD1; J: TRBJ2-5; size: .; CDR3: CASSSTGQGEETQYF; DNA: TGTGCCAGCAGCTCTACAGGACAGGGGGAAGAGACCCAGTACTTC
V: TRBV7-9; D: .; J: TRBJ2-6; size: .; CDR3: CASSQIQGSGANGLTF; DNA: TGTGCCAGCAGTCAAATCCAGGGTTCTGGGGCCAACGGCCTGACTTTC
V: TRBV4-1; D: .; J: TRBJ1-3; size: .; CDR3: CASSQAPQGFVGNTIYF; DNA: TGCGCCAGCAGCCAAGCTCCTCAGGGTTTCGTCGGAAACACCATATATTTT
V: TRBV5-1; D: .; J: TRBJ2-2; size: .; CDR3: CASSLQGGNTGELFF; DNA: TGCGCCAGCAGCTTGCAGGGGGGAAACACCGGGGAGCTGTTTTTT
V: TRBV28; D: TRBD1; J: TRBJ1-2; size: .; CDR3: CASITGQGGHGGYTF; DNA: TGTGCCAGCATCACGGGACAGGGGGGACACGGTGGCTACACCTTC
V: TRBV29-1; D: .; J: TRBJ1-2; size: .; CDR3: CSVGDSLYGYTF; DNA: TGCAGCGTTGGCGACAGCCTCTATGGCTACACCTTC
V: TRBV6-4; D: TRBD2; J: TRBJ2-1; size: few; CDR3: CASSELASANEQFF; DNA: TGTGCCAGCAGTGAACTAGCGTCGGCCAATGAGCAGTTCTTC
V: TRBV7-9; D: .; J: TRBJ2-4; size: .; CDR3: CASSSMGDDKNSQYF; DNA: TGTGCCAGCAGCTCGATGGGCGACGACAAAAACAGTCAGTACTTC
V: TRBV7-9; D: .; J: TRBJ1-3; size: .; CDR3: CASSLRSGAGNTIYF; DNA: TGTGCCAGCAGCTTAAGATCCGGGGCTGGAAACACCATATATTTT
V: TRBV7-2; D: TRBD2; J: TRBJ2-1; size: .; CDR3: CASSLLAGEQYNEQFF; DNA: TGTGCCAGCAGCTTACTAGCGGGGGAACAATACAATGAGCAGTTCTTC
V: TRBV5-8; D: TRBD2; J: TRBJ2-3; size: .; CDR3: CASTAGRSTDTQYF; DNA: TGTGCCAGCACAGCGGGGCGTAGCACAGATACGCAGTATTTT
V: TRBV5-1; D: TRBD2; J: TRBJ2-1; size: once; CDR3: CASSRLTSGVYNEQFF; DNA: TGCGCCAGCAGCCGCCTAACTAGCGGGGTCTACAATGAGCAGTTCTTC
V: TRBV7-2; D: TRBD1; J: TRBJ1-2; size: .; CDR3: CASSPNIGGDYGYTF; DNA: TGTGCCAGCAGCCCCAATATAGGGGGCGACTATGGCTACACCTTC
V: TRBV2; D: TRBD1; J: TRBJ1-5; size: .; CDR3: CASRGRQGTQPQHF; DNA: TGTGCCAGCAGAGGGAGACAGGGAACTCAGCCCCAGCATTTT
V: TRBV29-1; D: .; J: TRBJ2-7; size: .; CDR3: CSVDDGEMYEQYF; DNA: TGCAGCGTTGATGATGGAGAAATGTACGAGCAGTACTTC
V: TRBV9; D: TRBD2; J: TRBJ2-3; size: .; CDR3: CASSVDSRGGTYTQYF; DNA: TGTGCCAGCAGCGTAGATTCGCGGGGGGGCACGTATACGCAGTATTTT
V: TRBV29-1; D: TRBD2; J: TRBJ2-7; size: .; CDR3: CSATGGGSYEQYF; DNA: TGCAGCGCTACTGGCGGGGGCTCCTACGAGCAGTACTTC
V: TRBV5-1; D: .; J: TRBJ1-2; size: .; CDR3: CASSLAEVGAGYTF; DNA: TGCGCCAGCAGCTTGGCTGAGGTGGGGGCTGGCTACACCTTC
V: TRBV19; D: .; J: TRBJ2-1; size: .; CDR3: CASSEGAGGYNEQFF; DNA: TGTGCCAGTAGTGAAGGGGCCGGGGGCTACAATGAGCAGTTCTTC
V: TRBV6-1; D: TRBD1; J: TRBJ2-7; size: once; CDR3: CASTRDRNSYEQYF; DNA: TGTGCCAGCACCCGGGACAGGAATTCCTACGAGCAGTACTTC
V: TRBV5-4; D: TRBD1; J: TRBJ2-5; size: once; CDR3: CASSLQGQETQYF; DNA: TGTGCCAGCAGCTTACAGGGGCAAGAGACCCAGTACTTC
V: TRBV7-8; D: .; J: TRBJ1-2; size: .; CDR3: CASSPVGGSNYGYTF; DNA: TGTGCCAGCAGCCCAGTCGGGGGGTCTAACTATGGCTACACCTTC
V: TRBV15; D: .; J: TRBJ2-7; size: .; CDR3: CATSKEGYEQYF; DNA: TGTGCCACCAGCAAGGAGGGGTACGAGCAGTACTTC
V: TRBV11-2; D: TRBD2; J: TRBJ2-2; size: .; CDR3: CASSVDSGGVPSELFF; DNA: TGTGCCAGCAGCGTAGATAGCGGGGGGGTCCCGAGTGAGCTGTTTTTT
V: TRBV4-3; D: .; J: TRBJ2-5; size: few; CDR3: CASSDRTEKQETQYF; DNA: TGCGCCAGCAGCGACAGGACAGAAAAGCAAGAGACCCAGTACTTC
V: TRBV5-1; D: .; J: TRBJ1-3; size: few; CDR3: CASSHGQGAGNTIYF; DNA: TGCGCCAGCAGCCACGGACAAGGGGCCGGAAACACCATATATTTT
V: TRBV4-3; D: .; J: TRBJ2-1; size: once; CDR3: CASSQEALYNEQFF; DNA: TGCGCCAGCAGCCAAGAGGCCCTTTACAATGAGCAGTTCTTC
V: TRBV7-8; D: .; J: TRBJ2-3; size: .; CDR3: CARSKAGYTQYF; DNA: TGTGCCAGGTCGAAGGCGGGCTATACGCAGTATTTT
V: TRBV12-5; D: TRBD1; J: TRBJ2-3; size: .; CDR3: CASGLGQKTDTQYF; DNA: TGTGCTAGTGGTCTGGGACAGAAAACAGATACGCAGTATTTT
V: TRBV6-1; D: .; J: TRBJ2-6; size: .; CDR3: CASSEGGSGANVLTF; DNA: TGTGCCAGCAGTGAGGGGGGCTCTGGGGCCAACGTCCTGACTTTC
V: TRBV2; D: TRBD2; J: TRBJ2-1; size: few; CDR3: CASSEIGLAAYNEQFF; DNA: TGTGCCAGCAGTGAGATAGGACTAGCAGCCTACAATGAGCAGTTCTTC
V: TRBV7-9; D: TRBD1; J: TRBJ1-1; size: .; CDR3: CASSLAGGQGKTEAFF; DNA: TGTGCCAGCAGCTTAGCAGGAGGACAGGGAAAAACTGAAGCTTTCTTT
V: TRBV9; D: .; J: TRBJ2-3; size: few; CDR3: CASSQPTSTGKEFMDTQYF; DNA: TGTGCCAGCAGCCAACCTACAAGCACAGGGAAGGAGTTTATGGATACGCAGTATTTT
V: TRBV6-1; D: TRBD1; J: TRBJ2-1; size: .; CDR3: CASSLYGQAYNEQFF; DNA: TGTGCCAGCAGTTTATATGGACAGGCGTACAATGAGCAGTTCTTC
V: TRBV25-1; D: TRBD2; J: TRBJ2-3; size: .; CDR3: CASTPSEGGDTQYF; DNA: TGTGCCAGCACCCCCTCGGAGGGAGGGGATACGCAGTATTTT
V: TRBV9; D: .; J: TRBJ2-3; size: .; CDR3: CASSVEGDTQYF; DNA: TGTGCCAGCAGCGTAGAGGGGGATACGCAGTATTTT
V: TRBV11-2; D: TRBD2; J: TRBJ2-1; size: .; CDR3: CASSRASGGFNEQFF; DNA: TGTGCCAGCAGCCGCGCGAGCGGGGGATTCAATGAGCAGTTCTTC
V: TRBV25-1; D: TRBD1; J: TRBJ1-2; size: .; CDR3: CASSGQGAYCTF; DNA: TGTGCCAGCAGTGGACAGGGGGCTTACTGCACCTTC
V: TRBV28; D: .; J: TRBJ2-5; size: .; CDR3: CATSVRGQETQYF; DNA: TGTGCCACCTCTGTACGGGGCCAAGAGACCCAGTACTTC
V: TRBV11-1; D: .; J: TRBJ2-7; size: .; CDR3: CASSFSEEPAYEQYF; DNA: TGTGCCAGCAGCTTTTCGGAGGAACCCGCCTACGAGCAGTACTTC
V: TRBV7-9; D: .; J: TRBJ1-2; size: .; CDR3: CASSLDARRGYTF; DNA: TGTGCCAGCAGCTTAGACGCGCGTCGTGGCTACACCTTC
V: TRBV30; D: .; J: TRBJ2-6; size: .; CDR3: CAWRLSGANGLTF; DNA: TGTGCCTGGAGGTTATCTGGGGCCAACGGCCTGACTTTC
V: TRBV6-5; D: .; J: TRBJ2-3; size: .; CDR3: CASSYLHRDTDTQYF; DNA: TGTGCCAGCAGTTACTTGCACAGGGACACAGATACGCAGTATTTT
V: TRBV7-2; D: .; J: TRBJ1-2; size: .; CDR3: CASSRIRLGVNYGYTF; DNA: TGTGCCAGCAGCCGCATCCGCCTCGGGGTCAACTATGGCTACACCTTC